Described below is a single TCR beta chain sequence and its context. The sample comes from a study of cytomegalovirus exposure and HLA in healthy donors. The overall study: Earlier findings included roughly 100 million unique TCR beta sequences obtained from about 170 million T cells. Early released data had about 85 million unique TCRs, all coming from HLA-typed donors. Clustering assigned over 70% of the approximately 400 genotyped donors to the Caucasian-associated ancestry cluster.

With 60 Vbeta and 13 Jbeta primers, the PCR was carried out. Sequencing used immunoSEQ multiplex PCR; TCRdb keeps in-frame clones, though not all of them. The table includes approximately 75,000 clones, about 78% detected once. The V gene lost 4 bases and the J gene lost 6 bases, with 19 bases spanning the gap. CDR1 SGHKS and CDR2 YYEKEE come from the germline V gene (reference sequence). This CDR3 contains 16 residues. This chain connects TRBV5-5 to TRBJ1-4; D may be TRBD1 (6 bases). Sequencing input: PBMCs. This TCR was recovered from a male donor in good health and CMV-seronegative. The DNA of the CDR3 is TGTGCCAGCAGCCCGGTCGTGATGGGGGCAGATGAAAAACTGTTTTTT. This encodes CASSPVVMGADEKLFF.